One sample yielded the 22 T cell receptor beta chains listed below, sequenced in a study of T-cell memory formation after mild COVID-19. Via MiXCR, TCRdb re-called the 5' RACE reads, giving one row per CDR3 protein. There are 310,000 or so distinct CDR3 sequences in the sample; about a sixth occur only once, and 22% lies in the top ten. Source material: PBMCs or a T cell subset sorted from them (not recorded which). Receptors were obtained from a man younger than 30 who had mild COVID-19 (a few samples of this study predate the infection). Cell type and time point are not known.

This clonotype has a count of ten or more. The chain is built from TRBV12-3 or TRBV12-4 and TRBJ2-7; D is perhaps TRBD1 (6 bases). Trimming took 4 bases from V and 6 from J, leaving 16 bases between them. This CDR3 spans 14 amino acids. The DNA for the CDR3 is TGTGCCAGCAGTTGGGGACACCAGGGAGCCGAGCAGTACTTC. It encodes CASSWGHQGAEQYF.

As concerns this clonotype: This may be a read error: a much more frequent sequence differs by one nucleotide. This chain connects TRBV10-3 to TRBJ2-3; D is perhaps TRBD2 (7 bases). Looked up from germline, CDR1 is ENHRY and CDR2 is SYGVKD. Trimming cost V 0 bases and J 3 bases, with 25 bases left between them. CDR3 length equals 20 residues. The CDR3 is CAISESPTTTGGGYTDTQYF. DNA for the CDR3: TGTGCCATCAGTGAGTCCCCCACGACGACTGGCGGGGGCTATACAGATACGCAGTATTTT.

V and J are TRBV4-1 and TRBJ2-4, with D possibly matching TRBD1 (7 bases). The length of the CDR3 is 16 residues. Germline V CDR1 and CDR2: MGHRA, YSYEKL. Trimming stripped 1 base from V and 9 bases from J, with 19 bases between. The CDR3 loop is CASSQGRGGGAFIQYF. In DNA, the CDR3 is TGCGCCAGCAGCCAAGGCCGAGGGGGCGGGGCTTTCATTCAGTACTTC.

This clonotype was detected a few times. The chain is built from TRBV2 and TRBJ2-3, with D unresolved. The CDR3 consists of 10 residues. The germline V gene has CDR1 SNHLY and CDR2 FYNNEI. Trimming took off 3 bases at V and 6 bases at J, with 1 base between the two ends. In nucleotides, the CDR3 is TGTGCCAGCAGTGAGGATACGCAGTATTTT. Translated: CASSEDTQYF.

This clonotype was counted between two and nine times. The V and J genes are TRBV18 and TRBJ2-1, with 11 bases that match TRBD2. In germline, CDR1 is KGHSH, CDR2 LQKENI. The ends lost 6 bases at V and 4 bases at J; junction bases unmatched: 17. The CDR3 contains 19 residues. CDR3 nucleotides: TGTGCCAGCTCCCCAAACCTAGCGGGGGGCTGGGGACTGTACAATGAGCAGTTCTTC. It is translated as CASSPNLAGGWGLYNEQFF.

This clonotype was counted between two and nine times. The chain employs TRBV27 and TRBJ2-1, with 8 bases that match TRBD2. The CDR3 has 16 residues. V lost 5 bases to trimming and J lost 5 bases; unmatched junction nucleotides: 11. Germline CDR1 reads MNHEY; CDR2 reads SMNVEV (reference sequence). The CDR3 spells CASSVTPGGRHNEQFF. In DNA, the CDR3 is TGTGCCAGCAGTGTAACCCCGGGGGGGCGGCACAATGAGCAGTTCTTC.

This clonotype was counted a few times. The chain couples TRBV5-1 to TRBJ1-4; 8 bases map to TRBD1. Germline V lookup: CDR1 SGHRS, CDR2 YFSETQ. The CDR3 is 14 residues long. Trimming at V came to 7 bases and at J to 7 bases, leaving 9 bases not matched to a gene. The CDR3 DNA follows: TGCGCCAGCCGGCCGGGACAGGTCATTGAAAAACTGTTTTTT. Protein sequence: CASRPGQVIEKLFF.

This clonotype turned up a few times. This rearrangement joins TRBV7-9 to TRBJ1-3, with D unclear. This CDR3 comprises 15 residues. V was trimmed by 5 bases and J by 4 bases, leaving 15 bases between them. Germline V gene data show CDR1 as SEHNR and CDR2 as FQNEAQ (reference sequence). CDR3 protein: CASSLGPSLGNTIYF. The CDR3 bases are TGTGCCAGCAGCCTCGGACCGAGCCTCGGAAACACCATATATTTT. Looking up the rest from reference TRBV7-9 and TRBJ1-3 gives the full variable domain: DTGVSQNPRHKITKRGQNVTFRCDPISEHNRLYWYRQTLGQGPEFLTYFQNEAQLEKSRLLSDRFSAERPKGSFSTLEIQRTEQGDSAMYLCASSLGPSLGNTIYFGEGSWLTVV.

The rearrangement joins TRBV11-2 to TRBJ1-1, with D unresolved. CDR1 is SGHAT and CDR2 is FQNNGV in the germline V gene. This CDR3 spans 13 amino acids. V was cut by 5 bases and J by 2 bases, with 9 bases left in between. The CDR3 region has the DNA TGTGCCAGCAGCCCTCTGCCTAACACTGAAGCTTTCTTT. Translated: CASSPLPNTEAFF.

Regarding this clonotype: One end of the junction varies from germline; a read error may be responsible. The chain employs TRBV5-1 and TRBJ2-1; D not resolved. Germline V lookup: CDR1 SGHRS, CDR2 YFSETQ. This CDR3 contains 14 residues. The CDR3 loop reads CAGSLSVTYNEQFF. CDR3 coding DNA: TGCGCCGGCAGCTTGTCGGTAACCTACAATGAGCAGTTCTTC.

This sequence joins TRBV4-1 and TRBJ2-5, with 11 bases aligning to TRBD2. This CDR3 region has 16 residues. Unmatched junction bases numbered 9, after V lost 4 bases and J lost 5 bases. Germline V gene sequence: CDR1 MGHRA, CDR2 YSYEKL. CDR3 loop: CASSLTLASGGETQYF. DNA for the CDR3: TGCGCCAGCAGCCTTACCCTTGCTAGCGGGGGGGAGACCCAGTACTTC.

In this sample, this clonotype turned up many times. The chain uses TRBV20-1 and TRBJ2-2; no clear D. Germline lookup yields CDR1 DFQATT and CDR2 SNEGSKA (reference sequence). V lost 2 bases and J lost 3, with 13 bases in between. This CDR3 is 15 amino acids long. The CDR3 DNA sequence: TGCAGTGCTAGAATGGACGGTAGGGACACCGGGGAGCTGTTTTTT. As protein: CSARMDGRDTGELFF.

This clonotype has just a few counts. The genes are TRBV20-1 and TRBJ2-5; D is unclear. This CDR3 is built from 13 residues. CDR1 and CDR2 (germline): DFQATT, SNEGSKA (reference sequence). V was clipped by 3 bases and J by 2 bases, with 10 bases between them. The CDR3 spells CSASKGPQETQYF. The CDR3 bases are TGCAGTGCTAGTAAGGGTCCGCAAGAGACCCAGTACTTC.

The chain uses TRBV27 and TRBJ2-7; unclear D gene. This CDR3 region has 13 residues. CDR1 is MNHEY, CDR2 SMNVEV, per germline (reference sequence). V was clipped by 3 bases and J by 4 bases, with 10 bases between them. CDR3 sequence (DNA): TGTGCCAGCAGTTTTCGGCTCTCATACGAGCAGTACTTC. Translated: CASSFRLSYEQYF.

The chain combines TRBV18 with TRBJ2-5, with D uncertain. With 6 bases removed from V and 0 bases from J, the gap between germline ends came to 17 bases. Germline CDR1 and CDR2: KGHSH and LQKENI. The CDR3 runs 16 residues. CDR3 sequence: CASSPNRREYQETQYF. CDR3 DNA: TGTGCCAGCTCCCCTAATCGGAGAGAGTACCAAGAGACCCAGTACTTC.

The chain joins TRBV5-1 to TRBJ1-2; 8 positions match TRBD1. This CDR3 spans 14 amino acids. Looked up from germline, CDR1 is SGHRS and CDR2 is YFSETQ. Unmatched junction bases numbered 5, after V lost 4 bases and J lost 3 bases. CDR3 nucleotide sequence: TGCGCCAGCAGCACCCAGGGGGCAGACTATGGCTACACCTTC. This sequence encodes CASSTQGADYGYTF.

The gene calls are TRBV7-9 and TRBJ2-7; D possibly corresponds to TRBD1 (5 bases). Germline V gene sequence: CDR1 SEHNR, CDR2 FQNEAQ (reference sequence). There are 13 residues in the CDR3. V lost 1 base, J lost 6 bases, and 10 bases lay in between. This CDR3 reads CASSLGGRVEQYF. DNA for the CDR3: TGTGCCAGCAGCTTAGGGGGCAGGGTCGAGCAGTACTTC.

This clonotype was counted many times. The chain is built from TRBV5-1 and TRBJ2-1; 11 bases are a match to TRBD2. The CDR3 contains 16 residues. Trimming took 0 bases from V and 4 from J; bases not matched to a gene: 3. In germline, CDR1 is SGHRS, CDR2 YFSETQ. For the CDR3, the DNA is TGCGCCAGCAGCTTGGATCGACTAGCGGGGTACAATGAGCAGTTCTTC. It translates to CASSLDRLAGYNEQFF.

This clonotype was found a few times. The chain couples TRBV27 to TRBJ2-7, with no clear D. Germline V gene lookup returns CDR1 MNHEY and CDR2 SMNVEV (reference sequence). The CDR3 extends over 13 amino acids. Trimming left V 6 bases short and J 9 bases short, with 18 bases between. The CDR3 bases are TGTGCCAGCAGCGACCGAGTGGTCGGGCTGCAGTACTTC. Protein: CASSDRVVGLQYF.

This clonotype was counted a few times. The rearrangement joins TRBV6-5 to TRBJ2-2; D ambiguous. Trimming stripped 5 bases from V and 5 bases from J, with 15 bases between. The germline V gene has CDR1 MNHEY and CDR2 SVGAGI. This CDR3 contains 15 residues. Written as DNA, the CDR3 is TGTGCCAGCAGTGGTATTATGTCCAGGACCGGGGAGCTGTTTTTT. Its protein is CASSGIMSRTGELFF.

This clonotype was observed a handful of times. The chain employs TRBV18 and TRBJ2-3; D gene uncertain. CDR3 length equals 14 residues. The germline V gene encodes CDR1 KGHSH and CDR2 LQKENI. Trimming stripped 1 base from V and 2 bases from J, with 7 bases between. The CDR3 nucleotides are TGTGCCAGCTCACCACTAGACCTCACAGATACGCAGTATTTT. It specifies CASSPLDLTDTQYF.

The chain uses TRBV9 and TRBJ2-1; tentative D call: TRBD2 (6 bases). The CDR3 is made up of 13 amino acids. The germline V gene has CDR1 SGDLS and CDR2 YYNGEE. The V gene lost 4 bases and the J gene lost 8 bases, with 13 bases spanning the gap. CDR3 in amino acids: CASSSGRYDEQFF. Written as DNA, the CDR3 is TGTGCCAGCAGCTCCGGGAGATACGATGAGCAGTTCTTC.